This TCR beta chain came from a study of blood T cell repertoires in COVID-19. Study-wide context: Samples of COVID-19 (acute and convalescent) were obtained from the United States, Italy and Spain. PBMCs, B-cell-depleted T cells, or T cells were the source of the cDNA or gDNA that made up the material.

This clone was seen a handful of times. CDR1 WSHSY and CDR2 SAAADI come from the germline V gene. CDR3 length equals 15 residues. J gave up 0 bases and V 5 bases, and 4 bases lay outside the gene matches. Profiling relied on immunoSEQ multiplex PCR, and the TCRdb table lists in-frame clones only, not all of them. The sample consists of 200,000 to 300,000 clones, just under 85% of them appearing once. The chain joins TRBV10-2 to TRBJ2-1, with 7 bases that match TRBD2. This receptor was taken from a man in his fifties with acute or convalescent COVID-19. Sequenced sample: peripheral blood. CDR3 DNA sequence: TGCGCCAGCAGTACCCTAGCGGTCTCCTACAATGAGCAGTTCTTC. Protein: CASSTLAVSYNEQFF.